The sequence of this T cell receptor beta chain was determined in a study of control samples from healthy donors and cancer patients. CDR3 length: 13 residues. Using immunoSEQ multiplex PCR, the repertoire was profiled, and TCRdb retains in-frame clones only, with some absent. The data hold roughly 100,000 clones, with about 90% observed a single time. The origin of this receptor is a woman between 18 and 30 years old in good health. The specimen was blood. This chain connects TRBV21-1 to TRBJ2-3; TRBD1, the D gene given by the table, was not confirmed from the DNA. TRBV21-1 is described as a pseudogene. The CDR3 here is CASVRTGCGSQYF. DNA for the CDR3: TGTGCCAGCGTTAGAACAGGGTGTGGTTCGCAGTATTTT.